This paragraph reports one T cell receptor beta chain. V was cut by 6 bases and J by 9 bases, with 23 bases left in between. The CDR3 extends over 15 amino acids. Germline V gives CDR1 WNHNN, CDR2 SYGVQD (reference sequence). This entry comes from a study of blood T cell repertoires in COVID-19. The wider study: T cells, B-cell-depleted T cells, or PBMCs supplied cDNA or gDNA.

Those enrolled, adults aged 18 to 89 years, came from some 23 US areas. Cohort allocation depended upon clinical history that participants reported. Original processing notes: Researchers report that nucleated cell counts were estimated from reference gene primer amplification. Measured with immunoSEQ multiplex PCR; TCRdb has only the in-frame clones, and not every one. V and J calls and clone size are those listed in that table; D and trimming were worked out from the DNA. The table has 230,000 or so clones, about 88% seen once. The sequence came from a woman aged 45-60 years who had been exposed to COVID-19. The rearrangement uses TRBV10-1 and TRBJ1-2; possible D gene TRBD1, 6 bases. Sequences were obtained from PBMCs or T cells enriched from blood (not recorded which). The CDR3 loop reads CASSGTFDSVYSYTF. The CDR3, as DNA: TGCGCCAGCAGCGGGACATTTGACTCGGTTTATAGCTACACCTTC.